This record concerns one T cell receptor (delta chain) sequence. Taking its sample share into account, this clone is medium-sized (0.01 to 0.1%). Its antigen remains undetermined. A much more abundant neighbour one base away suggests this may be a read error. The same CDR3 can be traced to other DNA sequences in this sample. This record comes from a study of gammadelta T cells in human blood (TCRdb year 2020). The method behind the library was RT-PCR. Sequencing was performed on an Illumina MiSeq. Identical DNA sequences were merged into single rows after TCRdb reprocessed the public reads with CATT. The sample table contains approximately 600 delta-chain clones; only one count was recorded for roughly an eighth of them. The top ten clonotypes cover about a fifth of the sample. Study-level results and caveats: In the study, polyclonal expansion of innate gamma-delta T cells immediately after birth was reported to appear to be driven by microbial exposure.

Here V drops 8 bases and J drops 2 bases, and the junction holds 16 bases not matched to any gene. CDR1 and CDR2, looked up from the germline V gene, are TSWWSYY and QGS. The CDR3 measures 17 amino acids from cysteine to phenylalanine. Kept here is only the CDR3 DNA, which spans 51 bases and is read in frame from base 1. The sample consisted of non-Vgamma9Vdelta2 gamma-delta T cells from adult blood. The receptor chain draws on TRDV1 and TRDJ1; 8 central bases correspond to TRDD3. This clonotype was obtained from a human donor. The sequenced DNA: TGTGCTCTTTACTACGCCCGATACTGGGGGGATACCGATAAACTCATCTTT. Translated, this is CALYYARYWGDTDKLIF.